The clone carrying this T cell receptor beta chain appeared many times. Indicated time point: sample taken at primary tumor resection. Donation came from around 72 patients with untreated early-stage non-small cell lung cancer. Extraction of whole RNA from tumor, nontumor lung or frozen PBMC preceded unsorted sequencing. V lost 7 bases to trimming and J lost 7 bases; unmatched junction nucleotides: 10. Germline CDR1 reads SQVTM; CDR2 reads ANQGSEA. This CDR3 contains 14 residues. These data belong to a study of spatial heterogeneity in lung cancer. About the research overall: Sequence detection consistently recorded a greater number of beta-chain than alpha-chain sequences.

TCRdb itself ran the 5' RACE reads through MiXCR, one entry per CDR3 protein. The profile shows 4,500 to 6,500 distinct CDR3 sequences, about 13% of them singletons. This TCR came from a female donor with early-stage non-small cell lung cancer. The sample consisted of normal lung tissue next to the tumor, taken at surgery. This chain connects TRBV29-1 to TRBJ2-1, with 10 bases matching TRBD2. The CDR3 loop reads CSAERGGLGNEQFF. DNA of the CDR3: TGCAGCGCGGAGCGGGGGGGCCTCGGAAATGAGCAGTTCTTC.